Below, 20 T cell receptor beta chains from the same sample are listed, as sequenced in a study of CXCR3-negative and CXCR3-positive naive CD8 T cells. TRB cDNA was prepared as libraries by UMI-labeled 5' RACE. TCRdb reprocessed the 5' RACE reads; each CDR3 protein has one entry and no DNA is given. The ten top clones account for 2% to 2.5%, within a sample of approximately 47,000 distinct CDR3 sequences. Sequencing used naive CXCR3- CD8+ T cells from blood. Subset described: CD45RO-CCR7+CD27+CD95- naive CD8+ T cells lacking CXCR3 (TNR3-). The receptors were sampled from a human donor in good health. Some clones in this sample may be carry-over from other donors' samples.

The rearrangement joins TRBV4-2 to TRBJ2-3; TCRdb calls TRBD2, which cannot be checked without DNA. The CDR3 consists of 15 residues. The V gene's germline CDR1 is LGHNA and CDR2 YNFKEQ. This chain's CDR3 is CASSQARGAVDTQYF.

The chain links TRBV12-3 or TRBV12-4 to TRBJ2-5; TCRdb selects TRBD1, and the lack of DNA leaves this call unchecked. The CDR3 contains 16 residues. The CDR3 reads CASSPIQGLGVETQYF.

This chain uses TRBV29-1 with TRBJ2-1; TCRdb returns TRBD2, unconfirmable since there is no DNA. In germline, CDR1 is SQVTM, CDR2 ANQGSEA. This CDR3 is built from 14 residues. This CDR3 is CSVRQREANNEQFF.

The J gene is TRBJ1-2, the V gene TRBV20-1. The germline gives CDR1 DFQATT, CDR2 SNEGSKA (reference sequence). The CDR3 totals 14 residues. The CDR3: CSATNRDGGYGYTF.

This rearrangement joins TRBV15 to TRBJ2-7. This CDR3 spans 16 amino acids. Germline lookup yields CDR1 LNHNV and CDR2 YYDKDF (reference sequence). The CDR3 loop is CATSRDISTGPYEQYF. Using reference TRBV15 and TRBJ2-7 for the parts outside the CDR3, the full variable domain is DAMVIQNPRYQVTQFGKPVTLSCSQTLNHNVMYWYQQKSSQAPKLLFHYYDKDFNNEADTPDNFQSRRPNTSFCFLDIRSPGLGDTAMYLCATSRDISTGPYEQYFGPGTRLTVT.

The rearrangement uses TRBV20-1 and TRBJ2-1; without DNA, the TCRdb call of TRBD1 cannot be checked. This CDR3 is built from 18 residues. CDR1 is DFQATT and CDR2 is SNEGSKA in the germline V gene (reference sequence). CDR3 amino acids: CSARDTSGGAVEINEQFF.

The gene calls are TRBV27 and TRBJ1-2; absent DNA, TCRdb's TRBD1 call cannot be checked. Germline values: CDR1 MNHEY, CDR2 SMNVEV (reference sequence). The CDR3 runs 16 residues. The CDR3 sequence: CASRAIGTGRFYGYTF.

This chain links TRBV30 with TRBJ2-1; the TCRdb call, TRBD1, lacks DNA for checking. The germline CDR1 and CDR2 sequences are GTSNPN and SVGIG (reference sequence). The CDR3 has 12 residues. This CDR3 is CAWMSGANEQFF.

The chain is built from TRBV5-6 and TRBJ2-2. CDR1 and CDR2 from the germline V gene are SGHDT and YYEEEE. The CDR3 consists of 13 residues. This CDR3 is CASSLLHTGELFF.

The chain uses TRBV10-1 and TRBJ1-3; the D gene TCRdb calls, TRBD1, cannot be checked with no DNA. Germline values: CDR1 WNHNN, CDR2 SYGVQD (reference sequence). This CDR3 spans 18 amino acids. The CDR3 is CASSESGDSPSSGNTIYF.

This chain links TRBV29-1 with TRBJ2-5; the TCRdb call, TRBD1, lacks DNA for checking. Germline CDR1 is SQVTM and CDR2 is ANQGSEA. The CDR3 sequence is 13 residues long. This CDR3 is CSVDWDITETQYF.

This chain links TRBV30 with TRBJ1-6. The CDR3 totals 17 residues. From germline, CDR1 is GTSNPN and CDR2 SVGIG (reference sequence). The CDR3 loop is CAWSNWLTGDSNSPLHF. Full variable domain (outside the CDR3, taken from reference TRBV30 and TRBJ1-6): SQTIHQWPATLVQPVGSPLSLECTVEGTSNPNLYWYRQAAGRGLQLLFYSVGIGQISSEVPQNLSASRPQDRQFILSSKKLLLSDSGFYLCAWSNWLTGDSNSPLHFGNGTRLTVT.

The chain carries TRBV29-1 and TRBJ1-2; TCRdb's assignment of TRBD1 cannot be checked, as there is no DNA. Germline V lookup: CDR1 SQVTM, CDR2 ANQGSEA. CDR3 length: 13 residues. The CDR3 spells CSVERTGTAGYTF.

This chain connects TRBV2 to TRBJ2-2. The CDR3 loop spans 12 amino acids. Germline V lookup: CDR1 SNHLY, CDR2 FYNNEI. CDR3 sequence reads: CARGTSAGELFF.

The chain recombines TRBV12-3 or TRBV12-4 with TRBJ2-3; TCRdb's D call, TRBD1, is unchecked because there is no DNA. The CDR3 is made up of 13 amino acids. The chain's CDR3 is CASTAGHTDTQYF.

The genes are TRBV10-1 and TRBJ2-6. Germline lookup yields CDR1 WNHNN and CDR2 SYGVQD (reference sequence). There are 16 residues in the CDR3. CDR3 residues: CASSEPQVSGANVLTF.

The chain combines TRBV7-2 with TRBJ2-3; the D gene TCRdb calls, TRBD2, cannot be checked with no DNA. Per germline, CDR1 SGHTA and CDR2 FQGNSA. CDR3 length equals 16 residues. The CDR3 sequence: CASSRTPSGSGDTQYF.

The V call is TRBV4-2, the J call TRBJ2-5; TCRdb indicates TRBD1, and absent DNA this call remains unverified. In germline, CDR1 is LGHNA, CDR2 YNFKEQ. The CDR3 loop spans 13 amino acids. This CDR3 is CASSQGPGETQYF.

This chain links TRBV7-2 with TRBJ2-7; TCRdb returns TRBD2, unconfirmable since there is no DNA. The CDR3 covers 12 residues. From germline, CDR1 is SGHTA and CDR2 FQGNSA. CDR3: CASGSSTYEQYF.

V and J are TRBV7-9 and TRBJ1-6. The CDR3 is made up of 17 amino acids. Germline assignment: CDR1 SEHNR and CDR2 FQNEAQ (reference sequence). The CDR3 here is CASSSLRGREEGSPLHF.